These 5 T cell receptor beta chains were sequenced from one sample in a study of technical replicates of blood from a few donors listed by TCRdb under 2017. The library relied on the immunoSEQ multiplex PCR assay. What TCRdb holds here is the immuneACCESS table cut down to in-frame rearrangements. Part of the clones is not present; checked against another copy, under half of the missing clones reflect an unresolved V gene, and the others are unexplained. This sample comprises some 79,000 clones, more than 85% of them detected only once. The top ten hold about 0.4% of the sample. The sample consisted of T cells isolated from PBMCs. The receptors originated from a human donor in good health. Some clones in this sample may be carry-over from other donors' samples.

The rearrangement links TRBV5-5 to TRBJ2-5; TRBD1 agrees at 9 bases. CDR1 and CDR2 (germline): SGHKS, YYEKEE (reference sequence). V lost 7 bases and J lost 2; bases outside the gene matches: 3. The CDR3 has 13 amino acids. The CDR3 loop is CASPGQGQETQYF. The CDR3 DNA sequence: TGTGCCAGCCCTGGACAGGGGCAAGAGACCCAGTACTTC.

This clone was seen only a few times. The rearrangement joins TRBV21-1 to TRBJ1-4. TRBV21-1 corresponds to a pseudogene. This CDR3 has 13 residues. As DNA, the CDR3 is TGTGCCAGCAACGCGAGGAGAAATGAAAAACTGTTTTTT. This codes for CASNARRNEKLFF.

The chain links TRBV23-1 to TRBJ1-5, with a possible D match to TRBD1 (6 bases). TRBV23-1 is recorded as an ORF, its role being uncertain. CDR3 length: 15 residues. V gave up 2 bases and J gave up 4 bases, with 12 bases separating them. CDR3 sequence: CASSQNGGCNQPQHF. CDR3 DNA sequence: TGCGCCAGCAGTCAAAATGGGGGCTGTAATCAGCCCCAGCATTTT.

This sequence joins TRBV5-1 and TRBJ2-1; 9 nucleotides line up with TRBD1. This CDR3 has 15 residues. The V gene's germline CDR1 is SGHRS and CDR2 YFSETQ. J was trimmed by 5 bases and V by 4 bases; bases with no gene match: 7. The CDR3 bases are TGCGCCAGCAGCCCGCGACAGGGGGACAACAATGAGCAGTTCTTC. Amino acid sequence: CASSPRQGDNNEQFF.

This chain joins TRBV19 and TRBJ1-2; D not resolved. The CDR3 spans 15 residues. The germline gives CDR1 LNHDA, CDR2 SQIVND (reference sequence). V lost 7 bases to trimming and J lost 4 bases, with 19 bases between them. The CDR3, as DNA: TGTGCCAGTACCCCCACCCCCGGGGAAACCTATGGCTACACCTTC. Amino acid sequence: CASTPTPGETYGYTF. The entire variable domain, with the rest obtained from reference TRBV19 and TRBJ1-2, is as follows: DGGITQSPKYLFRKEGQNVTLSCEQNLNHDAMYWYRQDPGQGLRLIYYSQIVNDFQKGDIAEGYSVSREKKESFPLTVTSAQKNPTAFYLCASTPTPGETYGYTFGSGTRLTVV.